The next 8 T cell receptor beta chains were all read from a single sample in a study of blood T cell repertoires in COVID-19 (dated by TCRdb to 2019 to 2021). Receptors were amplified or captured by the immunoSEQ multiplex PCR assay. TCRdb obtained this table from immuneACCESS and retained in-frame rearrangements with V and J assigned. These tables miss some clones; where compared with another copy, unresolved V genes account for less than half of the shortfall, and the remainder is unexplained. The sample records over 150,000 clones, over 70% of which are singletons. Together, the top ten hold about 10% of the sample. Specimen: peripheral blood. These receptors were obtained from an elderly woman with active or convalescent COVID-19.

The sample holds a few counts of this clone. The chain employs TRBV4-1 and TRBJ1-5; TRBD1 might be the D (5 bases). The ends were cut back, 0 bases at V and 5 bases at J, with 11 bases in the middle. This CDR3 region has 15 residues. Germline V gives CDR1 MGHRA, CDR2 YSYEKL. The CDR3 bases are TGCGCCAGCAGCCAAGAAGAGACAGCCGATCAGCCCCAGCATTTT. Protein product: CASSQEETADQPQHF.

V and J are TRBV6-5 and TRBJ2-1, with 12 positions matching TRBD2. J lost 9 bases, V lost 0 bases, and 3 bases had no gene match. The CDR3 is 15 residues long. Germline loops: CDR1 MNHEY, CDR2 SVGAGI. In DNA, the CDR3 is TGTGCCAGCAGTTACTCGACTAGCGGGGGACTTGAGCAGTTCTTC. Translation gives CASSYSTSGGLEQFF.

The chain joins TRBV6-5 to TRBJ2-1; 8 bases are shared with TRBD2. The CDR3 runs 15 residues. After removal of 6 bases from V and 4 bases from J, the junction contained 8 bases not matched to a gene. Looked up from germline, CDR1 is MNHEY and CDR2 is SVGAGI. The CDR3 sequence is CASRLAGSTYNEQFF. The CDR3 DNA reads TGTGCCAGCAGATTAGCGGGGAGTACATACAATGAGCAGTTCTTC.

This rearrangement joins TRBV19 to TRBJ1-2; TRBD1 aligns across 8 bases. After removal of 1 base from V and 8 bases from J, the junction contained 9 bases not matched to a gene. CDR3 size: 15 residues. Germline loops: CDR1 LNHDA, CDR2 SQIVND (reference sequence). The CDR3 region has the DNA TGTGCCAGTAGTATAGCAGGACAGGGATGGAACGGCTACACCTTC. Translating it yields CASSIAGQGWNGYTF.

V gene TRBV7-9 combines with J gene TRBJ2-3; D is possibly TRBD2 (5 bases). The CDR3 runs 15 residues. Germline V gene lookup returns CDR1 SEHNR and CDR2 FQNEAQ (reference sequence). V lost 3 bases to trimming and J lost 0 bases, with 10 bases between them. CDR3 sequence (DNA): TGTGCCAGCAGCTTGATTAGCGTTAGCACAGATACGCAGTATTTT. Residues: CASSLISVSTDTQYF.

With regard to this clone: A single base separates this from a much larger clone, so it may be a read error. V gene TRBV4-3 combines with J gene TRBJ1-1; D gene unclear. Germline assignment: CDR1 LGHNA and CDR2 YSLEER. Trimming pared 1 base from V and 0 bases from J, leaving 6 bases between. CDR3 size: 14 residues. The CDR3 region is CASSQVQMNTEAFF. Written as DNA, the CDR3 is TGCGCCAGCAGCCAAGTCCAGATGAACACTGAAGCTTTCTTT.

The chain uses TRBV6-2 or TRBV6-3 and TRBJ2-7, with 9 bases matching TRBD1. Germline trimming cut 5 bases from V and 1 base from J; bases unmatched to any gene: 6. The CDR3 contains 15 residues. In germline, CDR1 is MNHEY, CDR2 SVGEGT. Here the CDR3 reads CASSTPGQGSYEQYF. As DNA, the CDR3 is TGTGCCAGCAGTACCCCGGGACAGGGTTCCTACGAGCAGTACTTC.

The J gene is TRBJ1-1, the V gene TRBV30, with D unclear. Germline CDR1 GTSNPN, CDR2 SVGIG (reference sequence). Trimming removed 2 bases at V and 7 bases at J, with 11 bases between. This CDR3 has 12 residues. The CDR3 reads CAWSHSAGEAFF. Here the CDR3 DNA reads TGTGCCTGGAGTCACTCAGCGGGTGAAGCTTTCTTT.